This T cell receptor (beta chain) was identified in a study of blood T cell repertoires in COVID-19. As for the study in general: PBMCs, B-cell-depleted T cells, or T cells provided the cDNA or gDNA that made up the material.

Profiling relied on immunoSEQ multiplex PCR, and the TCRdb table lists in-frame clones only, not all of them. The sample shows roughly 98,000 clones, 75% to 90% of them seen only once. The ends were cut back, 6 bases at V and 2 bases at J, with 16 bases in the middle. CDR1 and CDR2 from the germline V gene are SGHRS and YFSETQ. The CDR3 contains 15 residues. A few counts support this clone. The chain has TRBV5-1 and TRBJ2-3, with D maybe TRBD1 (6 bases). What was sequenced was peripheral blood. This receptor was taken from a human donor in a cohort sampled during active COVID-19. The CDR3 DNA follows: TGCGCCAGCACAATGAACAGGGCGGACACAGATACGCAGTATTTT. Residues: CASTMNRADTDTQYF.